Only a few counts were recorded for the clone carrying this T cell receptor (beta chain). Its antigen is unidentified. The data were taken from a study of cytomegalovirus exposure and HLA in healthy donors. Use of 60 Vbeta and 13 Jbeta primers characterized the PCR. Original handling: Counted up in a later analysis, unique TCR beta chains came to some 75 million, with around 10 million shared. Repertoires were generated with immunoSEQ multiplex PCR, while TCRdb's copy carries only in-frame clones and drops some. That table is the source of V, J and clone size, and D and trimming were worked out from the DNA. The repertoire consists of approximately 88,000 clones, with under 65% occurring once and the leading ten covering roughly 3.2%. J lost 5 bases, V lost 0 bases, and 3 bases had no gene match. The germline gives CDR1 SGHNT, CDR2 YYREEE (reference sequence). CDR3 size: 14 residues. Study-wide points: Reports showed the classifier diagnosing cytomegalovirus status with high specificity and sensitivity. Looking again later, the authors saw that most CMV-associated TCR beta chains seemed HLA-restricted.

V and J are TRBV5-4 and TRBJ2-5; 8 nucleotides line up with TRBD1. The receptor comes from a man in his sixties in good health and CMV-seronegative. The sequenced sample consisted of PBMCs. CDR3 coding DNA: TGTGCCAGCAGCTTGGCAGGGGGCCGGGAGACCCAGTACTTC. Translation: CASSLAGGRETQYF. The whole variable domain, filled in from reference TRBV5-4 and TRBJ2-5, reads ETGVTQSPTHLIKTRGQQVTLRCSSQSGHNTVSWYQQALGQGPQFIFQYYREEENGRGNFPPRFSGLQFPNYSSELNVNALELDDSALYLCASSLAGGRETQYFGPGTRLLVL.